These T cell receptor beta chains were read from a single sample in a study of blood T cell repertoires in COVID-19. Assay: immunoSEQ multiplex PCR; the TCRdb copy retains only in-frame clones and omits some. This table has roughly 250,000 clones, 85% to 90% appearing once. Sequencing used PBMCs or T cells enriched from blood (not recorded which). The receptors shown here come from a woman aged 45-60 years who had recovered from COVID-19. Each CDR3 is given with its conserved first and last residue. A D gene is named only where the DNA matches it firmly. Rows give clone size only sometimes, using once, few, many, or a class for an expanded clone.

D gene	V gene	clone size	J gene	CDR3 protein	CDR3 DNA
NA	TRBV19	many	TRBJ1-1	CASSILDSSNTEAFF	TGTGCCAGTAGTATTTTGGACTCATCGAACACTGAAGCTTTCTTT
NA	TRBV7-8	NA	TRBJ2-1	CASSLLGASDDNEQFF	TGTGCCAGCAGCTTACTCGGGGCTAGCGATGACAATGAGCAGTTCTTC
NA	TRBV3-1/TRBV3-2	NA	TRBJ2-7	CASSQEVRGYEQYF	TGTGCCAGCAGCCAAGAAGTCAGAGGCTACGAGCAGTACTTC
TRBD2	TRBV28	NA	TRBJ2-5	CASSLFLAGVAETQYF	TGTGCCAGCAGTTTATTTCTCGCGGGAGTGGCAGAGACCCAGTACTTC
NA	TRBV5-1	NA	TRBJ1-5	CASSLEGGNQPQHF	TGCGCCAGCAGCTTGGAGGGGGGGAATCAGCCCCAGCATTTT
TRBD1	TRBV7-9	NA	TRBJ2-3	CASSSGQDDTQYF	TGTGCCAGCAGCTCGGGACAGGACGATACGCAGTATTTT
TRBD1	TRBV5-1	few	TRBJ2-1	CASSWANTGTVSNEQFF	TGCGCCAGCAGCTGGGCAAATACCGGGACAGTCTCCAATGAGCAGTTCTTC
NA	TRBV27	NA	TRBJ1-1	CASSLAPTKLGPLNTEAFF	TGTGCCAGCAGTTTGGCCCCTACAAAGTTGGGCCCGCTCAACACTGAAGCTTTCTTT
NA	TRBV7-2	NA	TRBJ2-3	CASSQLTLTRDDDTQYF	TGTGCCAGCAGCCAACTAACTCTGACTAGGGATGATGATACGCAGTATTTT
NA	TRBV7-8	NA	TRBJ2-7	CASSLGTGNYEQYF	TGTGCCAGCAGCTTAGGGACTGGAAACTACGAGCAGTACTTC
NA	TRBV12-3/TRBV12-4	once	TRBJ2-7	CASSLMENEQYF	TGTGCCAGCAGTTTAATGGAGAACGAGCAGTACTTC
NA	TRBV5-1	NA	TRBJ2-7	CASSLSRDYEQYF	TGCGCCAGCAGCCTAAGCAGGGATTACGAGCAGTACTTC
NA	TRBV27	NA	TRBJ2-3	CASRADDTDTQYF	TGTGCCAGCAGAGCGGATGACACAGATACGCAGTATTTT
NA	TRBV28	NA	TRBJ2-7	CASSFPDGEQYF	TGTGCCAGCAGTTTTCCAGATGGCGAGCAGTACTTC
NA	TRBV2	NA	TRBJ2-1	CASIAGNAYNEQFF	TGTGCCAGCATTGCAGGGAACGCATACAATGAGCAGTTCTTC
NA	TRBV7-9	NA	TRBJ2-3	CASSGQRTESTDTQYF	TGTGCCAGCAGCGGCCAAAGGACAGAGAGCACAGATACGCAGTATTTT
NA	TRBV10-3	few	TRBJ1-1	CATGRGKNTEAFF	TGTGCCACCGGTAGGGGAAAGAACACTGAAGCTTTCTTT
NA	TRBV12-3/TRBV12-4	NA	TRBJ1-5	CASSLSRYQPQHF	TGTGCCAGCAGTTTGTCCAGATATCAGCCCCAGCATTTT
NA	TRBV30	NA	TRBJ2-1	CAVKSGASYNEQFF	TGTGCCGTAAAATCAGGGGCTTCCTACAATGAGCAGTTCTTC
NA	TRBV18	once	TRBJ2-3	CASSPQRIDTQYF	TGTGCCAGCTCACCACAGAGGATAGATACGCAGTATTTT
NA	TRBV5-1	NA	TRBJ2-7	CASSLRGYEQYF	TGCGCCAGCAGCTTGCGGGGGTATGAGCAGTACTTC
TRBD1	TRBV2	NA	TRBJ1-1	CASTDRVNTEAFF	TGTGCCAGCACAGACAGGGTGAACACTGAAGCTTTCTTT
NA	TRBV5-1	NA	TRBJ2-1	CASSLESNYNEQFF	TGCGCCAGCAGCTTGGAATCAAACTACAATGAGCAGTTCTTC
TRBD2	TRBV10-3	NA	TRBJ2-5	CASRGEGQETQYF	TGTGCCTCTCGGGGGGAGGGGCAAGAGACCCAGTACTTC
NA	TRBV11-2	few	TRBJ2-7	CASSWYRDGEQYF	TGTGCCAGCAGCTGGTACAGGGATGGCGAGCAGTACTTC
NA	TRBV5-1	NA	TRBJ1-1	CASRPSTGNTEAFF	TGCGCCAGCAGACCATCGACAGGGAACACTGAAGCTTTCTTT
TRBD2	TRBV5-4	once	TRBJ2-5	CASSLTSGTQETQYF	TGTGCCAGCAGCTTGACTAGCGGAACTCAAGAGACCCAGTACTTC
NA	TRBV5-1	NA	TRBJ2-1	CASKISLGQGSYNEQFF	TGCGCCAGCAAAATTTCTTTGGGACAAGGCTCCTACAATGAGCAGTTCTTC
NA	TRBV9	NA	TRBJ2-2	CASSVTGTGELFF	TGTGCCAGCAGCGTCACGGGCACCGGGGAGCTGTTTTTT
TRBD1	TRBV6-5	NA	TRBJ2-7	CASSRDRVYEQYF	TGTGCCAGCAGCAGGGACAGGGTGTACGAGCAGTACTTC
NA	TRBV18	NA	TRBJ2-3	CASSPMRDDTQYF	TGTGCCAGCTCACCAATGAGGGATGATACGCAGTATTTT
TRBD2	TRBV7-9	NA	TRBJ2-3	CASSSHRTAGDTDTQYF	TGTGCCAGCAGCTCACACAGGACAGCGGGAGATACAGATACGCAGTATTTT
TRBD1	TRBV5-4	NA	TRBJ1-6	CASRLDRGRNSPLHF	TGTGCCAGCAGACTAGACAGGGGACGGAATTCACCCCTCCACTTT
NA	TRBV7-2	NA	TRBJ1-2	CATGVVAGYGYTF	TGTGCCACCGGAGTCGTCGCGGGCTATGGCTACACCTTC
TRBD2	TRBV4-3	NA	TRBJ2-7	CASSQVTGGASSYEQYF	TGCGCCAGCAGCCAAGTAACGGGGGGAGCGAGCTCCTACGAGCAGTACTTC
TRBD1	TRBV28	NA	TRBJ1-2	CASSDRGNYGYTF	TGTGCCAGCAGTGACAGGGGCAACTATGGCTACACCTTC
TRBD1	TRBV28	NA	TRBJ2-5	CASSPGGTGKIHF	TGTGCCAGCAGCCCCGGGGGGACAGGGAAGATTCACTTC
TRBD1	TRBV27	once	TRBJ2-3	CASSPGTGADTQYF	TGTGCCAGCAGCCCCGGGACAGGGGCAGATACGCAGTATTTT
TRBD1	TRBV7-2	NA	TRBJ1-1	CASSVKQGTGVGTEAFF	TGTGCCAGCAGCGTGAAACAGGGGACGGGCGTTGGTACTGAAGCTTTCTTT
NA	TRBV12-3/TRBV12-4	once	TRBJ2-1	CASSFLGNEQFF	TGTGCCAGCAGTTTTCTCGGCAATGAGCAGTTCTTC
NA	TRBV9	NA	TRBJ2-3	CASSVGWAGAVYGDTQYF	TGTGCCAGCAGCGTAGGTTGGGCAGGGGCCGTATACGGGGATACGCAGTATTTT
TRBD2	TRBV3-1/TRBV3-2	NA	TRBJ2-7	CASSQSGSGNEQYF	TGTGCCAGCAGCCAAAGCGGGAGCGGGAACGAGCAGTACTTC
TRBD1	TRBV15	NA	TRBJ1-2	CATSRDGTGGYTF	TGTGCCACCAGCAGAGACGGGACAGGGGGCTACACCTTC
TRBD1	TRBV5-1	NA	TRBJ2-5	CASSLRTGWETQYF	TGCGCCAGCAGCTTGAGGACAGGGTGGGAGACCCAGTACTTC
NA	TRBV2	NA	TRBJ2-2	CATQGRGNTGELFF	TGTGCCACCCAGGGGAGGGGGAACACCGGGGAGCTGTTTTTT
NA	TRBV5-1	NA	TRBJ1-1	CASSTTGGTEAFF	TGCGCCAGCAGCACGACAGGTGGGACTGAAGCTTTCTTT
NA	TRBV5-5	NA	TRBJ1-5	CASSLEAIINSNQPQHF	TGTGCCAGCAGCTTAGAGGCGATTATCAATAGCAATCAGCCCCAGCATTTT
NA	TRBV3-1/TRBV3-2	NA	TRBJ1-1	CASSQELGGTEAFF	TGTGCCAGCAGCCAAGAGTTGGGGGGAACTGAAGCTTTCTTT